This TCR beta chain was identified in a study of shared clonotypes between healthy human individuals. Points from the study as a whole: Limited genetic and exposure-history diversity came from having few donors.

TCRdb keeps only in-frame clones here, not all; method: immunoSEQ multiplex PCR. The table has about 1.1 million clones, around 77% seen once. V was pared by 8 bases and J by 3 bases, with 4 bases of the junction left unmatched. The V gene's germline CDR1 is SGHVS and CDR2 FQNEAQ. This CDR3 is 13 amino acids long. Regarding this clone: Its antigen is not known.

The sequence was obtained from a man younger than 35 in good health. Some clones in this sample may be carry-over from other donors' samples. Sequences were obtained from memory CD4+ T cells from PBMCs. Documented subset: CD45RA-negative fraction. The V call is TRBV7-8, the J call TRBJ2-3; 8 bases are shared with TRBD1. The CDR3 here is CASGGQGTDTQYF. The DNA of the CDR3 is TGTGCCAGCGGTGGACAGGGTACAGATACGCAGTATTTT. The variable domain in full, completed from reference TRBV7-8 and TRBJ2-3, reads GAGVSQSPRYKVAKRGQDVALRCDPISGHVSLFWYQQALGQGPEFLTYFQNEAQLDKSGLPSDRFFAERPEGSVSTLKIQRTQQEDSAVYLCASGGQGTDTQYFGPGTRLTVL.